Shown below are 17 T cell receptor beta chains from a single sample sequenced in a study of a mutant IDH1 vaccine in newly diagnosed glioma. No antigens are known for them. Clones were read by immunoSEQ multiplex PCR, and TCRdb kept only the in-frame ones, dropping some. The profile shows over 75,000 clones, approximately 80% of them singletons. This sample's time point: week 47, end of study. A single vaccine dose contained 300 ug of mutant IDH1 20-mer peptide, and topical imiquimod was used with it. Here the sequenced sample was PBMCs, taken from a glioma patient whose treatment included an IDH1 peptide vaccine. The receptors derive from a man between 35 and 55 years old with glioma.

This rearrangement joins TRBV14 to TRBJ2-1, with TRBD1 as a possible D gene (6 bases). The V end lost 4 bases, the J end lost 0 bases, and 16 bases lay between the germline ends. CDR3 length: 17 residues. Germline V gene lookup returns CDR1 SGHDN and CDR2 FVKESK. CDR3 sequence (DNA): TGTGCCAGCAGCCTCCACAATCAGGGGCCCTCCTACAATGAGCAGTTCTTC. The encoded protein is CASSLHNQGPSYNEQFF.

The chain uses TRBV7-9 and TRBJ2-3; D might be TRBD1 (6 bases). Germline V gene data show CDR1 as SEHNR and CDR2 as FQNEAQ (reference sequence). The CDR3 length is 15 residues. V lost 7 bases and J 0 bases, leaving 14 bases between the germline ends. CDR3 region: CASNQGQFSTDTQYF. CDR3 nucleotide sequence: TGTGCCAGCAACCAAGGACAGTTTAGCACAGATACGCAGTATTTT.

The J gene is TRBJ2-1, the V gene TRBV7-9; the D is unclear. V gave up 1 base and J gave up 6 bases, with 10 bases separating them. The V gene's germline CDR1 is SEHNR and CDR2 FQNEAQ (reference sequence). The CDR3 extends over 14 amino acids. CDR3 amino acids: CASSLGSQSNEQFF. CDR3 in DNA: TGTGCCAGCAGCTTAGGAAGTCAGAGCAATGAGCAGTTCTTC. The full variable domain, its missing parts supplied by reference TRBV7-9 and TRBJ2-1, is DTGVSQNPRHKITKRGQNVTFRCDPISEHNRLYWYRQTLGQGPEFLTYFQNEAQLEKSRLLSDRFSAERPKGSFSTLEIQRTEQGDSAMYLCASSLGSQSNEQFFGPGTRLTVL.

A remark on this clone: A read error may produce the germline difference seen at one junction end. This sequence joins TRBV7-7 and TRBJ2-2; the D gene is possibly TRBD1 (5 bases). In germline, CDR1 is SSHAT, CDR2 FNYEAQ (reference sequence). There are 16 residues in the CDR3. CDR3 sequence: CASSLGLGPNTGELFF. As DNA, the CDR3 is TGTGCTAGCAGCTTAGGTCTGGGGCCGAACACCGGGGAGCTGTTTTTT. Looking up the rest from reference TRBV7-7 and TRBJ2-2 gives the full variable domain: GAGVSQSPRYKVTKRGQDVTLRCDPISSHATLYWYQQALGQGPEFLTYFNYEAQPDKSGLPSDRFSAERPEGSISTLTIQRTEQRDSAMYRCASSLGLGPNTGELFFGEGSRLTVL.

The gene calls are TRBV2 and TRBJ2-6; D perhaps matches TRBD1 (5 bases). Germline CDR1 is SNHLY and CDR2 is FYNNEI. The CDR3 spans 15 residues. V lost 6 bases to trimming and J lost 0 bases, with 9 bases between them. CDR3 in amino acids: CASRRQSSGANVLTF. CDR3 DNA sequence: TGTGCCAGCAGAAGACAGTCCTCTGGGGCCAACGTCCTGACTTTC.

This clone was counted between two and nine times. The V call is TRBV30, the J call TRBJ2-1, with 7 bases fitting TRBD2. J lost 2 bases, V lost 3 bases, and 10 bases had no gene match. Per the germline V gene, CDR1 is GTSNPN and CDR2 is SVGIG (reference sequence). The CDR3 covers 16 residues. In DNA form, the CDR3 reads TGTGCCTGGAGAAGGCTAGCGGCAGGGACCTACAATGAGCAGTTCTTC. Its translation: CAWRRLAAGTYNEQFF.

The V and J genes are TRBV2 and TRBJ2-1; TRBD2 matches 9 bases. The V segment lost 2 bases and the J segment 6 bases; nucleotides outside the gene matches: 5. The CDR3 loop spans 15 amino acids. Germline V lookup: CDR1 SNHLY, CDR2 FYNNEI. CDR3 sequence (DNA): TGTGCCAGCAGTGAATTGCGGGGGGGGCGCAATGAGCAGTTCTTC. Encoded protein: CASSELRGGRNEQFF.

This clone appeared a few times. The CDR3 loop reads CASSEAGTGLYGYTF. The DNA of the CDR3 is TGTGCCAGCAGTGAAGCCGGGACAGGGCTTTATGGCTACACCTTC. This chain connects TRBV6-1 to TRBJ1-2; 9 nucleotides agree with TRBD1. Germline assignment: CDR1 MNHNS and CDR2 SASEGT. J was trimmed by 5 bases and V by 0 bases; bases with no gene match: 4. The CDR3 spans 15 residues.

V gene TRBV28 combines with J gene TRBJ2-7, with TRBD2 identical over 9 bases. In germline, CDR1 is MDHEN, CDR2 SYDVKM. The CDR3 has 15 amino acids. V lost 5 bases, J lost 5 bases, and 10 bases stayed unmatched. The CDR3 DNA follows: TGTGCCAGCAGTCCCGTAGCGGGAGTCGTCCACGAGCAGTACTTC. Translating it yields CASSPVAGVVHEQYF.

The chain combines TRBV5-5 with TRBJ1-5; D not resolved. This CDR3 has 15 residues. V was shortened by 4 bases and J by 1 base, with 12 bases between the two germline ends. The germline CDR1 and CDR2 sequences are SGHKS and YYEKEE (reference sequence). In DNA, the CDR3 is TGTGCCAGCAGCGAACATGGGTTGAGCAATCAGCCCCAGCATTTT. Translating gives CASSEHGLSNQPQHF.

The V and J genes are TRBV21-1 and TRBJ2-1; the table's D gene call, TRBD2, was not cross checked with the DNA. TRBV21-1 is a known pseudogene. This CDR3 region has 16 residues. CDR3 amino acids: CASTQSGRVSYNEQFF. The CDR3 DNA sequence: TGTGCCAGCACCCAAAGCGGGAGGGTATCCTACAATGAGCAGTTCTTC.

Only one count was recorded for this clone. This chain uses TRBV7-6 with TRBJ2-1; TRBD1 is a possible D gene (6 bases). V gave up 1 base and J gave up 9 bases, with 10 bases separating them. This CDR3 comprises 13 residues. Germline-derived CDR1 and CDR2 are SGHVS and FNYEAQ. CDR3 nucleotide sequence: TGTGCCAGCAGCTTAGTGATCAGGGGTGAGCAGTTCTTC. This sequence encodes CASSLVIRGEQFF.

This rearrangement joins TRBV5-4 to TRBJ1-2, with D maybe TRBD1 (6 bases). Germline V lookup: CDR1 SGHNT, CDR2 YYREEE (reference sequence). Trimming took 3 bases from V and 0 from J, leaving 15 bases between them. There are 16 residues in the CDR3. CDR3 nucleotides: TGTGCCAGCAGCTCGGGACACCTCGGTCCTAACTATGGCTACACCTTC. Its translation: CASSSGHLGPNYGYTF.

The rearrangement uses TRBV28 and TRBJ1-1; 8 positions agree with TRBD1. V lost 5 bases and J lost 7; bases outside the gene matches: 12. The germline V gene encodes CDR1 MDHEN and CDR2 SYDVKM. The CDR3 extends over 15 amino acids. The CDR3 DNA sequence: TGTGCCAGCAGTACTGGGGGTCAGGGGGCGAGTGAAGCTTTCTTT. As protein: CASSTGGQGASEAFF.

The chain links TRBV6-6 to TRBJ2-7, with 11 bases identical to TRBD1. Germline V gene lookup returns CDR1 MNHNY and CDR2 SVGAGI (reference sequence). This CDR3 spans 15 amino acids. V gave up 6 bases and J gave up 4 bases; unmatched junction bases: 8. The CDR3: CASRDRTGGVYEQYF. CDR3 bases: TGTGCCAGCAGAGATCGGACAGGGGGCGTTTACGAGCAGTACTTC.

In DNA form, the CDR3 reads TGCGCCAGCAGCTTAATGGACAGGGTCACTGGAAACACCATATATTTT. Translating it yields CASSLMDRVTGNTIYF. This chain uses TRBV5-1 with TRBJ1-3; 8 bases line up with TRBD1. Germline V gives CDR1 SGHRS, CDR2 YFSETQ. This CDR3 comprises 16 residues. V lost 2 bases, J lost 2 bases, and 6 bases stayed unmatched. Combining the CDR3 with reference TRBV5-1 and TRBJ1-3 gives the whole variable domain KAGVTQTPRYLIKTRGQQVTLSCSPISGHRSVSWYQQTPGQGLQFLFEYFSETQRNKGNFPGRFSGRQFSNSRSEMNVSTLELGDSALYLCASSLMDRVTGNTIYFGEGSWLTVV.

The rearrangement joins TRBV28 to TRBJ2-2, with D uncertain. The germline V gene has CDR1 MDHEN and CDR2 SYDVKM. V was shortened by 6 bases and J by 1 base, with 9 bases between the two germline ends. The CDR3 contains 14 residues. CDR3 residues: CASSPPRNTGELFF. For the CDR3, the DNA is TGTGCCAGCAGCCCCCCTCGGAACACCGGGGAGCTGTTTTTT.